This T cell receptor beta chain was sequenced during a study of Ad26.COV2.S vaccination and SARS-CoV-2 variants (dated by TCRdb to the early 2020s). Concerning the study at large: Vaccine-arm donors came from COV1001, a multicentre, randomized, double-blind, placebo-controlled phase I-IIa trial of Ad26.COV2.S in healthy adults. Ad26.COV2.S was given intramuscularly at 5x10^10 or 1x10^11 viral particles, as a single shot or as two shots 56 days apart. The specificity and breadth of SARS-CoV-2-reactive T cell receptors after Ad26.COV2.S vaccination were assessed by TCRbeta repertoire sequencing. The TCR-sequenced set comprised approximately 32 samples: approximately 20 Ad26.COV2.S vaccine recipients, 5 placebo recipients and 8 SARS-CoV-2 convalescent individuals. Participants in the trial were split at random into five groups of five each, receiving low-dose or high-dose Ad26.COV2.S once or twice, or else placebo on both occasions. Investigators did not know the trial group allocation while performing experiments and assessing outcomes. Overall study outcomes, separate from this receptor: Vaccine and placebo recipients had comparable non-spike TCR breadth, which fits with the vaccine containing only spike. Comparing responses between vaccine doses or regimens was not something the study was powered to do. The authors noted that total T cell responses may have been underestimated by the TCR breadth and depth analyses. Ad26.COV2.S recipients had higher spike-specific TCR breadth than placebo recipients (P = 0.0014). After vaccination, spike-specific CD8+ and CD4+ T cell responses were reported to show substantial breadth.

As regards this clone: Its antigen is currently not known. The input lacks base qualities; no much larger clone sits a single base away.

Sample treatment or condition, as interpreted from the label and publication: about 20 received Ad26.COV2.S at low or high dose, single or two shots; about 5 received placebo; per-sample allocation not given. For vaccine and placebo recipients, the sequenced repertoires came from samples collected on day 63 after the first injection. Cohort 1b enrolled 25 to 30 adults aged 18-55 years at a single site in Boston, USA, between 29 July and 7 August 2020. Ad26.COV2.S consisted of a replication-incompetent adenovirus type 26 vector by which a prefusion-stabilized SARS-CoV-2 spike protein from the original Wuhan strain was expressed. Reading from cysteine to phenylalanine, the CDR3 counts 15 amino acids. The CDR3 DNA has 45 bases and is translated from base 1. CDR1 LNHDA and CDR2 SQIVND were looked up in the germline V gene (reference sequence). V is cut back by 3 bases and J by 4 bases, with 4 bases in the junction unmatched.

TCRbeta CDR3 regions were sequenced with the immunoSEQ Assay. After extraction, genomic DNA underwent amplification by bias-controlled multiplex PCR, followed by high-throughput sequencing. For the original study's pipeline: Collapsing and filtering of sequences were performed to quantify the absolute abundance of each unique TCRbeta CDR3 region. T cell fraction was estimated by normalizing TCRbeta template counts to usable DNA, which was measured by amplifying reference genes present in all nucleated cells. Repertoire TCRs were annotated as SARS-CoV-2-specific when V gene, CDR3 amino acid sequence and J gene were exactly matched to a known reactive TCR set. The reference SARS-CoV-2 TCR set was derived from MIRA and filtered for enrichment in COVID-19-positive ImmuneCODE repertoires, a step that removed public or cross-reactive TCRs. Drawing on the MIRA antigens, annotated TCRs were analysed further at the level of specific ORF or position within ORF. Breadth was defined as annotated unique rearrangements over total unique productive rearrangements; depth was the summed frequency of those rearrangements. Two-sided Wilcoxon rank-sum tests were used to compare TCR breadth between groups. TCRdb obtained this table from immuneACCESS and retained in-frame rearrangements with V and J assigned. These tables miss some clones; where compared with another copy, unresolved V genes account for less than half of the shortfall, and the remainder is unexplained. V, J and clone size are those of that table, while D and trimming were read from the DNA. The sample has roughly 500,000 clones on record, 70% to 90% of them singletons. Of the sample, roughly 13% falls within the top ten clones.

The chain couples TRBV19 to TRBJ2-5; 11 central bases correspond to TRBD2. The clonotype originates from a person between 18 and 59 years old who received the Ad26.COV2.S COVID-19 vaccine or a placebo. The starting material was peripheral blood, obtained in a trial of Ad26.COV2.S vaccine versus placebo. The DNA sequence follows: TGTGCCAGTAGTATGCTGACTAGCGGGATAGAGACCCAGTACTTC. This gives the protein CASSMLTSGIETQYF.